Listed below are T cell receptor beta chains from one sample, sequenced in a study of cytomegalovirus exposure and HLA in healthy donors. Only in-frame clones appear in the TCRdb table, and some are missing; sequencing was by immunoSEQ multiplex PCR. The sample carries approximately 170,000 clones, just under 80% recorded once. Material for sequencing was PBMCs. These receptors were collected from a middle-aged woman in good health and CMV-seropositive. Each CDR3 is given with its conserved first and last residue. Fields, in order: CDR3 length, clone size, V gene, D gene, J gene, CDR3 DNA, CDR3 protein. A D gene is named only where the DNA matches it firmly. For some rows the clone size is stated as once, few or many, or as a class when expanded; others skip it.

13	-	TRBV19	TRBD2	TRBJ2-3	TGTGCCAGTAGTAGCGGGGGGGCAGATACGCAGTATTTT	CASSSGGADTQYF
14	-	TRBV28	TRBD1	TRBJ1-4	TGTGCCAGCAGTGTACAGGGGGCTAATGAAAAACTGTTTTTT	CASSVQGANEKLFF
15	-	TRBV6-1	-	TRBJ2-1	TGTGCCAGCAAAGGTAGTGGTACGGGTCAAAATGAGCAGTTCTTC	CASKGSGTGQNEQFF
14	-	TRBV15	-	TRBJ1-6	TGTGCCACCAGCAGGGGCGGGGAGTATACACCCCTCCACTTT	CATSRGGEYTPLHF
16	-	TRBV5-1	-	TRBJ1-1	TGCGCCAGCAGCGCTTACGGCGGGGATTCAAACACTGAAGCTTTCTTT	CASSAYGGDSNTEAFF
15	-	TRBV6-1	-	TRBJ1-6	TGTGCCAGCAGGGTCCCCCGGGACATTAATTCACCCCTCCACTTT	CASRVPRDINSPLHF
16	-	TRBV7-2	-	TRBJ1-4	TGTGCCAGCAGCCTCAGACAGACTTCAACTAATGAAAAACTGTTTTTT	CASSLRQTSTNEKLFF
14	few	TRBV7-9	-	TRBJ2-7	TGTGCCAGCAGCTTACCTAGAGATACCTACGAGCAGTATTTC	CASSLPRDTYEQYF
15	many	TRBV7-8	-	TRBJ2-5	TGTGCCAGCAGCTTAATATCCGACTTACAAGAGACCCAGTACTTC	CASSLISDLQETQYF
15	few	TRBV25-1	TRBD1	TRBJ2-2	TGTGCCAGCAGTGAACAGGACAGGGAACACGGGGAGCTGTTTTTT	CASSEQDREHGELFF
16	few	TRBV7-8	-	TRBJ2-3	TGTGCCAGCAGCTTAGGACGACTAGTTGGGTCAGATACGCAGTATTTT	CASSLGRLVGSDTQYF
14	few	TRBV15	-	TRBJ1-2	TGTGCCACCAGCGACGAGGAGGGGTACTATGGCTACACCTTC	CATSDEEGYYGYTF
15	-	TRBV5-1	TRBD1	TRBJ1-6	TGCGCCAGCAGCTTGGCCGGGACAGGGGGTTCACCCCTCCACTTT	CASSLAGTGGSPLHF
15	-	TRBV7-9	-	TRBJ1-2	TGTTCCAGCAGCTTAGGCCAGAACCTTAACTATGGCTACACCTTC	CSSSLGQNLNYGYTF
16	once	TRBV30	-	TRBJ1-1	TGTGCCTGGAGTGTATGGGGCAGCCAATCCACCACTGAAGCTTTCTTT	CAWSVWGSQSTTEAFF
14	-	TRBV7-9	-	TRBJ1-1	TGTTCCAGCAGCTCCCTCGCCGGGACATTGAGAGCTTTCTTT	CSSSSLAGTLRAFF
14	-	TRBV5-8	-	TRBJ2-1	TGTGCCAGCAGCTTAGGGGACACTTACAATGAGCAGTTCTTC	CASSLGDTYNEQFF
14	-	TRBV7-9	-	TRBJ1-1	TGTGCCAGCAGCGACTTGAGGGGGGGCCTGGAGTCTTTCTTT	CASSDLRGGLESFF
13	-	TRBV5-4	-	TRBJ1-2	TGTGCCAGCAGCTTGGACCGGGATCGCGGCTACACCTTC	CASSLDRDRGYTF
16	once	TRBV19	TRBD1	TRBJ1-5	TGTGCCAGTAGTCAGACAGGGGGTATCAGCAATCAGCCCCAGCATTTT	CASSQTGGISNQPQHF
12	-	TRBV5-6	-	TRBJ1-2	TGTGCCAGCAGCGCCGAAAGGGGTGGCTACACCTTC	CASSAERGGYTF
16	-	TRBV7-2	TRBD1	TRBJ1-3	TGTGCCAGCAGCTCTGACAGGGCCGTCTCTGGAAACACCATATATTTT	CASSSDRAVSGNTIYF
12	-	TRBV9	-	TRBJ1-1	TGTGCCAGCAGCGTAGTAGACAGTGAAGCTTTCTTT	CASSVVDSEAFF
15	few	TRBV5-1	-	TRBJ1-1	TGCGCCAGCAGCCTCCTGGAGGGTGGAGGAGCTGAAGCTTTCTTT	CASSLLEGGGAEAFF
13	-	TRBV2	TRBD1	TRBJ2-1	TGTGCCAGCAGTGTCGACAGGGGCAATGAGCAGTTCTTC	CASSVDRGNEQFF
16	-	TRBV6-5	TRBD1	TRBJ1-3	TGTGCCAGCAGTTCCCGCAGCGAGGACAGGGCGAACACCATATATTTT	CASSSRSEDRANTIYF
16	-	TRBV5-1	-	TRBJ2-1	TGCGCCAGCAGCTTGGGCCGGGGGAGCTCCTACAATGAGCAGTTCTTC	CASSLGRGSSYNEQFF
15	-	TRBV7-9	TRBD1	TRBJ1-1	TGTGCCAGCAGCTTATCGACAGGGGGGAACACTGAAGCTTTCTTT	CASSLSTGGNTEAFF
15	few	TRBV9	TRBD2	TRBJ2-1	TGTGCCAGCAGCGCGCGGGGGGGAAAAGACAATGAGCAGTTCTTC	CASSARGGKDNEQFF
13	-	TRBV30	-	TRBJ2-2	TGTGCCTGGAGTAAGGATGAGGTCTGGGAGCTGTTTTTT	CAWSKDEVWELFF
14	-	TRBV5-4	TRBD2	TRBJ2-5	TGTGCCAGCAGCTCTAAAGGACTAGAAGAGACCCAGTACTTC	CASSSKGLEETQYF
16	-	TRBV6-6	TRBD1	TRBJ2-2	TGTGCCAGCAGACTAACCGACAGGGGAGGAACCGGGGAGCTGTTTTTT	CASRLTDRGGTGELFF
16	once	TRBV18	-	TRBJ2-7	TGTGCCAGCTCACCAGAGGGCCCCGGGAAAAACTACGAGCAGTACTTC	CASSPEGPGKNYEQYF
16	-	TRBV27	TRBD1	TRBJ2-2	TGTGCCAGCAGTCGCCGACAGGGGGCGAACACCGGGGAGCTGTTTTTT	CASSRRQGANTGELFF
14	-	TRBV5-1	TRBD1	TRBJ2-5	TGCGCCAGCAGCCCCGGGACAGGGCGAGAGACCCAGTACTTC	CASSPGTGRETQYF
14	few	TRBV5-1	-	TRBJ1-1	TGCGCCAGCAGCTTGGTTCAGGGGATGACTGAAGCTTTCTTT	CASSLVQGMTEAFF
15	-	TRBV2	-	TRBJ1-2	TGTGCCAGCCGCCCGGCTATACAGGGATCAAATGGCTACACCTTC	CASRPAIQGSNGYTF
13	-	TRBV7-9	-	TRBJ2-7	TGTGCCAGCAGCCCGCCGGGGTGGCGGGAGCAGTACTTC	CASSPPGWREQYF
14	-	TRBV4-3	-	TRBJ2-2	TGCGCCAGCAGCCAAGACCCAGGGACCGGGGAGCTGTTTTTT	CASSQDPGTGELFF
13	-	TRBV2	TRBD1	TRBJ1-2	TGTGCTTCAAACCGGGACAGTAACTATGGCTACACCTTC	CASNRDSNYGYTF
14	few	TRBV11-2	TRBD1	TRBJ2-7	TGTGCCAGCAGCTCGATACAGGGGGCGGGGGAGCAGTACTTC	CASSSIQGAGEQYF
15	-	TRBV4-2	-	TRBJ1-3	TGTGCCAGCAGCCAAGCCCGACTCTCTGGAAACACCATATATTTT	CASSQARLSGNTIYF
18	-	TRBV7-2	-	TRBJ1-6	TGTGCCAGCAGCTCATACGGAAGGAGGAGCTCCTATAATTCACCCCTCCACTTT	CASSSYGRRSSYNSPLHF
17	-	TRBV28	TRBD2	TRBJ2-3	TGTGCCAGCAGTTCCCAGGGACTAGCGGGGGCCACAGATACGCAGTATTTT	CASSSQGLAGATDTQYF
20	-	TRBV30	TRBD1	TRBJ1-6	TGTGCCTGGAGGGGTCGATACCGGGACAGGGACCCCTCCTATAATTCACCCCTCCACTTT	CAWRGRYRDRDPSYNSPLHF
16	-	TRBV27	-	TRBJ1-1	TGTGCCAGCAGTGGGGGGACCCAGCATATGAACACTGAAGCTTTCTTT	CASSGGTQHMNTEAFF